Below, 10 T cell receptor beta chains from the same sample are listed, as sequenced in a study of blood T cell repertoires in COVID-19. Libraries were prepared by immunoSEQ multiplex PCR; TCRdb keeps only in-frame clonotypes and omits some of them. The table lists 400,000 to 450,000 clones, 85% to 90% of them singletons, with 0.8% to 1% in the top ten. Sequences were obtained from peripheral blood. These receptors were collected from a man younger than 35 with COVID-19, enrolled during active disease.

The sample holds one count of this clone. The chain carries TRBV5-1 and TRBJ2-5; 11 bases align to TRBD2. Germline assignment: CDR1 SGHRS and CDR2 YFSETQ. The V and J ends lost 1 base and 7 bases, in that order; junction bases with no gene match: 9. The CDR3 is 16 residues long. The CDR3 here is CASSLTSGGSGGTQYF. The CDR3 DNA reads TGCGCCAGCAGCTTGACTAGCGGGGGCAGCGGGGGGACCCAGTACTTC.

The chain is built from TRBV15 and TRBJ1-4; weak D call: TRBD1 (5 bases). This CDR3 has 13 residues. Trimming took off 8 bases at V and 6 bases at J, with 13 bases between the two ends. CDR1 is LNHNV, CDR2 YYDKDF, per germline (reference sequence). The CDR3 here is CATSATGHEKLFF. The CDR3 nucleotides read TGTGCCACCTCTGCAACAGGCCATGAAAAACTGTTTTTT.

This chain connects TRBV30 to TRBJ1-2; no definite D call. Germline-derived CDR1 and CDR2 are GTSNPN and SVGIG (reference sequence). The V gene lost 0 bases and the J gene lost 5 bases, with 25 bases spanning the gap. CDR3 size: 18 residues. CDR3 coding DNA: TGTGCCTGGAGTGTTTGGCGGGGAACCGCCGACTTTAGGTATGGCTACACCTTC. It codes for CAWSVWRGTADFRYGYTF.

The chain links TRBV2 to TRBJ2-3; D may be TRBD1 (6 bases). CDR3 length: 13 residues. V shed 4 bases and J shed 5 bases, with 10 bases lying between them. Germline V gene data show CDR1 as SNHLY and CDR2 as FYNNEI. Written as DNA, the CDR3 is TGTGCCAGCAGTGTACAGGGTGAAGATACGCAGTATTTT. As protein: CASSVQGEDTQYF.

This sequence joins TRBV3-1 (or the pseudogene TRBV3-2) and TRBJ2-7; 7 bases match TRBD1. This CDR3 has 13 residues. Germline lookup yields CDR1 LGHDT and CDR2 YNNKEL (reference sequence). Trimming cost V 4 bases and J 4 bases; bases outside gene matches: 4. Here the CDR3 reads CASSRQGMYEQYF. The CDR3 region has the DNA TGTGCCAGCAGCCGACAGGGAATGTACGAGCAGTACTTC.

The rearrangement links TRBV15 to TRBJ2-3; TRBD2 agrees at 9 bases. This CDR3 spans 15 amino acids. After removal of 5 bases from V and 4 bases from J, the junction contained 7 bases not matched to a gene. CDR1 and CDR2 from the germline V gene are LNHNV and YYDKDF (reference sequence). The CDR3 nucleotides read TGTGCCACCAGCTATCGCGGGGGGGAGGCAGATACGCAGTATTTT. Translated: CATSYRGGEADTQYF.

The chain links TRBV10-2 to TRBJ2-7; 9 bases align to TRBD2. V shed 5 bases and J 5 bases; nucleotides not matched to a gene: 4. Germline CDR1 WSHSY, CDR2 SAAADI. CDR3 length equals 13 residues. The CDR3 here is CASSTSGLNEQYF. CDR3 in DNA: TGCGCCAGCAGTACTAGCGGGCTAAACGAGCAGTACTTC.

This clone was counted a single time. The chain uses TRBV18 and TRBJ1-1, with TRBD1 as a possible D gene (5 bases). This CDR3 is 16 amino acids long. Trimming left V 4 bases short and J 1 base short, with 16 bases between. CDR1 is KGHSH and CDR2 is LQKENI in the germline V gene. The CDR3 DNA reads TGTGCCAGCTCACACGGACAACAGCGGGAGAACACTGAAGCTTTCTTT. Amino acid sequence: CASSHGQQRENTEAFF.

The rearrangement links TRBV6-1 to TRBJ1-6; D gene ambiguous. The V end was cut by 2 bases, the J end by 5 bases, with 4 bases between. The germline gives CDR1 MNHNS, CDR2 SASEGT. The CDR3 runs 13 residues. The DNA for the CDR3 is TGTGCCAGCAGTGAATTAGATAATTCACCCCTCCACTTT. Translation: CASSELDNSPLHF.

The CDR3 DNA reads TGTGCCAGCAGCTTTGGACAGGTTCAGTACTTC. Its translation: CASSFGQVQYF. The J gene is TRBJ2-7, the V gene TRBV11-2, with 7 bases aligning to TRBD1. The CDR3 runs 11 residues. CDR1 and CDR2 from the germline V gene are SGHAT and FQNNGV. Unmatched junction bases numbered 3, after V lost 3 bases and J lost 10 bases.